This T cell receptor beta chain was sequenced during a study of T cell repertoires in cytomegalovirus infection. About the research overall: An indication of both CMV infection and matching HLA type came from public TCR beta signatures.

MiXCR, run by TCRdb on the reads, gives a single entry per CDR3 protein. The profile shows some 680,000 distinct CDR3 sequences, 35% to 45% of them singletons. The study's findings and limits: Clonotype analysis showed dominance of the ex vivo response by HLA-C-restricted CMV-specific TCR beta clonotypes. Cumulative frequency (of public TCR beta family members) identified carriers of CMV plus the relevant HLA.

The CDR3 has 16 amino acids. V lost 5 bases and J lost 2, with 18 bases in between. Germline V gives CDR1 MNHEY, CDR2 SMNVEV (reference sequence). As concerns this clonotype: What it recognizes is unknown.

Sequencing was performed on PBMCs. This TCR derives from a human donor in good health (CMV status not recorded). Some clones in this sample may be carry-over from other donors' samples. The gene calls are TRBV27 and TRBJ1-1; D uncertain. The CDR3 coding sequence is TGTGCCAGCAGTCCAACCAGTATCCAAGGTAACACTGAAGCTTTCTTT. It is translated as CASSPTSIQGNTEAFF.